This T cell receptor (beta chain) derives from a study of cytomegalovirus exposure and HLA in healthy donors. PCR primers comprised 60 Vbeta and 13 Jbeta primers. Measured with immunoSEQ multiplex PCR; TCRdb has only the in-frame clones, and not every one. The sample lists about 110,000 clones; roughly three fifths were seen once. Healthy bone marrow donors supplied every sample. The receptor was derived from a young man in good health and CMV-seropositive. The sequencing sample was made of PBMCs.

The CDR3 region has the DNA TGTGCCAGCAGTTTACAGGGGGCCAGCAATCAGCCCCAGCATTTT. Its translation is CASSLQGASNQPQHF. The rearrangement uses TRBV6-1 and TRBJ1-5; 9 bases fit TRBD1. V shed 5 bases, J shed 1 base, and the junction held 3 bases outside the gene matches. The CDR3 has 15 residues. Germline V CDR1 and CDR2: MNHNS, SASEGT.